This TCR beta chain was observed in a study of T cell changes during pregnancy in multiple sclerosis (dated by TCRdb to the late 2010s). About the investigation overall: The study looked at changes in the T cell repertoire across pregnancy in women with multiple sclerosis.

Receptor amplification or capture employed the immunoSEQ multiplex PCR assay. As stored in TCRdb, this immuneACCESS dataset retains in-frame rearrangements with V and J assigned. A fraction of the clones does not appear; measured against another copy, unresolved V genes explain less than half of the discrepancy, and the remainder lacks a known reason. Within this sample are 25,000 to 30,000 clones, with about nine tenths of them counted one time only. The ten largest clones add up to 6.5% to 7% of the sample. Comments on this clone: It has no known antigen specificity. No base qualities exist here, and no much larger clone lies one base off it.

Material: CD8+ T cells from peripheral blood mononuclear cells, obtained in the second trimester of pregnancy. The receptor was derived from a female donor with multiple sclerosis, enrolled in a pregnancy study.

The CDR3 sequence is CASSVGGGSSEQYF. The DNA reads as follows: TGTGCCAGCAGCGTAGGCGGGGGGTCGAGCGAGCAGTACTTC. The rearrangement joined TRBV9 to TRBJ2-5, and 8 bases in between align with TRBD2. The J call may be faulty, since TRBJ2-7 better matches the DNA end. Including the terminal cysteine and phenylalanine, the CDR3 comprises 14 residues. CDR3 DNA only is kept here, 42 bases in frame from base 1. From a lookup of the germline V gene, CDR1 and CDR2 are SGDLS and YYNGEE.